Listed here is a single T cell receptor beta chain. This specimen comes from a study of quantifying T cell responses using KT2 cells. Study-level background: cDNA was made from DNase-treated RNA using alpha and beta constant primers.

A single-stranded UMI oligo with SP2 sequence was ligated to cDNA 3' ends. The first PCR ran 3 to 5 cycles with an equimolar RC1.1 and RC1.2 beta primer mix. TCRdb itself ran the UMI-ligation and nested PCR reads through MiXCR, one entry per CDR3 protein. In the table there are 60,000 or so distinct CDR3 sequences, approximately 13% of which are singletons. The CDR3 loop spans 14 amino acids. CDR1 is SGHAT, CDR2 FQNNGV, per germline. Trimming took off 1 base at V and 1 base at J, with 7 bases between the two ends. The chain couples TRBV11-2 to TRBJ2-5; D perhaps matches TRBD1 (5 bases). The sequencing input was PBMCs spiked with cells of the T cell clone KT2. This TCR came from a human donor. The DNA for the CDR3 is TGTGCCAGCAGCTTAGCAACAGGCCAAGAGACCCAGTACTTC. It encodes CASSLATGQETQYF. Filled out from reference TRBV11-2 and TRBJ2-5, the complete variable domain reads EAGVAQSPRYKIIEKRQSVAFWCNPISGHATLYWYQQILGQGPKLLIQFQNNGVVDDSQLPKDRFSAERLKGVDSTLKIQPAKLEDSAVYLCASSLATGQETQYFGPGTRLLVL.